Listed below are T cell receptor beta chains from one sample, sequenced in a study of blood T cell repertoires in COVID-19. Generated by immunoSEQ multiplex PCR, the TCRdb table keeps only in-frame clones and is missing some. This table holds approximately 490,000 clones, 87% found once. The sample consisted of PBMCs or T cells enriched from blood (not recorded which). The receptors were sampled from a young woman who had recovered from COVID-19. Both conserved end residues are trimmed from each CDR3. Not all rows give a size; the values are once, few, many and, for expanded clones, a class.

-	TRBV5-1	TRBJ2-7	ASSLGGGSSYEQY
once	TRBV4-1	TRBJ2-1	ASSRGSDSNEQF
-	TRBV2	TRBJ2-1	ASSGASGVQVEQF
-	TRBV7-9	TRBJ1-3	ASSLGTGGNTIY
once	TRBV24-1	TRBJ2-1	ATSDTRRGGNEQF
-	TRBV19	TRBJ1-3	ASSGGQPIIFGNTIY
few	TRBV28	TRBJ2-7	ASSLESYYEQY
-	TRBV7-9	TRBJ2-6	ASSLNNLSGANVLT
once	TRBV3-1/TRBV3-2	TRBJ2-1	ASSQDNAEEQF
-	TRBV27	TRBJ1-4	ASSPPRRGQYEKLF
-	TRBV5-4	TRBJ1-4	ASSLWGGNEKLF
-	TRBV7-9	TRBJ2-7	ASSLGSPPGRADSYEQY
-	TRBV5-1	TRBJ1-6	ASSLDSQNSPLH
once	TRBV27	TRBJ1-1	ASSWGTSNTEAF
-	TRBV7-2	TRBJ2-2	ASSSQVTGELF
-	TRBV30	TRBJ1-1	AWVRKEATEAF
-	TRBV18	TRBJ2-5	ASSLSGEETQY
-	TRBV5-4	TRBJ2-7	ASSFRSSGGAWYEQY
-	TRBV28	TRBJ2-5	ASSFPNGVDETQY
-	TRBV7-9	TRBJ1-1	ASSLEHRVENTEAF
-	TRBV19	TRBJ2-1	ASSDQGAAYNEQF
-	TRBV12-3/TRBV12-4	TRBJ2-5	ASSLSLQETQY